What follows are 32 T cell receptor beta chains derived from one specimen sequenced in a study of T-cell reconstitution after alpha-beta-depleted transplantation in children. TCRbeta library construction was performed incorporating unique molecular identifiers. TCRdb independently ran MiXCR on the PCR reads; one entry per CDR3 protein. The sample has 500,000 to 750,000 distinct CDR3 sequences, roughly 27% seen once. The sequencing here drew on PBMCs, taken before TCRalphabeta/CD19-depleted stem cell transplant. These receptor sequences come from a boy younger than two with Wiskott-Aldrich syndrome, due to receive a stem cell transplant.

In this sample, this clonotype turned up a few times. V usage is TRBV2 and J usage is TRBJ2-2; 11 bases are a match to TRBD1. CDR1 SNHLY and CDR2 FYNNEI come from the germline V gene. The CDR3 is made up of 16 amino acids. V dropped 7 bases and J dropped 4; count of bases not matched to a gene: 8. CDR3 sequence reads: CASTIGGQGATGELFF. The CDR3 DNA sequence: TGTGCCAGCACCATAGGAGGACAGGGGGCCACCGGGGAGCTGTTTTTT. Full variable domain (rest looked up from reference TRBV2 and TRBJ2-2): EPEVTQTPSHQVTQMGQEVILRCVPISNHLYFYWYRQILGQKVEFLVSFYNNEISEKSEIFDDQFSVERPDGSNFTLKIRSTKLEDSAMYFCASTIGGQGATGELFFGEGSRLTVL.

The chain carries TRBV12-3 or TRBV12-4 and TRBJ1-2; D unresolved. V was cut by 5 bases and J by 4 bases, with 8 bases left in between. There are 12 residues in the CDR3. This chain's CDR3 is CASSRSGYGYTF. In DNA form, the CDR3 reads TGTGCCAGCAGTCGAAGTGGCTATGGCTACACCTTC.

V is TRBV5-1 and J is TRBJ1-1; D might be TRBD1 (6 bases). The V end lost 4 bases, the J end lost 5 bases, and 15 bases lay between the germline ends. Germline V gene sequence: CDR1 SGHRS, CDR2 YFSETQ. There are 14 residues in the CDR3. As DNA, the CDR3 is TGCGCCAGCAGCGAGCTAACAGGGTCTACTGAAGCTTTCTTT. This translates into CASSELTGSTEAFF.

The CDR3, as DNA: TGCGCCAGCAGCAAGACGACAGGGGTCTCCTACAATGAGCAGTTCTTC. The encoded protein is CASSKTTGVSYNEQFF. The chain joins TRBV5-1 to TRBJ2-1; 8 bases map to TRBD1. Losses at the gene ends were 4 bases for V and 0 bases for J; bases not matched to a gene: 6. Germline V gives CDR1 SGHRS, CDR2 YFSETQ. The CDR3 is 16 amino acids.

This chain links TRBV3-1 with TRBJ2-1, with D hard to call. Trimming removed 5 bases at V and 4 bases at J, with 15 bases between. The germline gives CDR1 LGHDT, CDR2 YNNKEL (reference sequence). The CDR3 length is 15 residues. Here the CDR3 reads CASSTDPYGYNEQFF. CDR3 coding DNA: TGTGCCAGCAGCACAGACCCGTACGGATACAATGAGCAGTTCTTC.

This clonotype was picked up a small number of times. The chain uses TRBV28 and TRBJ1-1; D is unclear. V lost 1 base and J 11 bases, leaving 17 bases between the germline ends. CDR1 and CDR2 from the germline V gene are MDHEN and SYDVKM. The CDR3 loop spans 14 amino acids. The CDR3 loop reads CASSLSPRATEAFF. The DNA for the CDR3 is TGTGCCAGCAGTTTATCGCCCCGGGCCACGGAGGCTTTCTTT.

This clonotype appeared a few times. The genes are TRBV30 and TRBJ1-2; no reliable D call. Trimming pared 3 bases from V and 3 bases from J, leaving 11 bases between. The CDR3 runs 13 residues. Germline V lookup: CDR1 GTSNPN, CDR2 SVGIG (reference sequence). Written as DNA, the CDR3 is TGTGCCTGGAGGTCCGGGAAAGACTATGGCTACACCTTC. Translation gives CAWRSGKDYGYTF.

This clonotype was counted between two and nine times. The rearrangement links TRBV10-3 to TRBJ2-3, with D possibly TRBD2 on 6 matching bases. CDR3 length: 15 amino acids. V lost 3 bases, J lost 6 bases, and 16 bases lay in between. Germline V gives CDR1 ENHRY, CDR2 SYGVKD. The CDR3 here is CAISDSVRGKDTQYF. In nucleotides, the CDR3 is TGTGCCATCAGTGATTCGGTGCGGGGAAAGGATACGCAGTATTTT.

This clonotype was seen at least ten times. The chain recombines TRBV5-1 with TRBJ1-5, with TRBD1 matching 8 bases. The CDR3 extends over 13 amino acids. Unmatched junction bases numbered 0, after V lost 1 base and J lost 6 bases. The germline gives CDR1 SGHRS, CDR2 YFSETQ. CDR3 sequence: CASSLTGGQPQHF. The CDR3 nucleotides are TGCGCCAGCAGCTTGACAGGGGGTCAGCCCCAGCATTTT.

The V gene is TRBV12-2, the J gene TRBJ1-3. TRBV12-2 is designated a pseudogene. The CDR3 spans 18 residues. The CDR3 DNA reads TGTGCAAGTCGCTTAGCGTGGGTTTTCGGAGAATACGGAAACACCATATATTTT. Translating gives CASRLAWVFGEYGNTIYF.

The chain couples TRBV18 to TRBJ2-3, with D unresolved. There are 13 residues in the CDR3. Trimming removed 2 bases from V and 2 bases from J, with 5 bases in between. In germline, CDR1 is KGHSH, CDR2 LQKENI. CDR3 DNA sequence: TGTGCCAGCTCACCAGGGATCACAGATACGCAGTATTTT. Residues: CASSPGITDTQYF.

The table lists this clonotype with a few counts. The V and J genes are TRBV4-1 and TRBJ2-5; D is unclear. Germline V CDR1 and CDR2: MGHRA, YSYEKL. CDR3 length: 15 amino acids. The V end was cut by 2 bases, the J end by 2 bases, with 12 bases between. CDR3 sequence: CASSQRSAIQETQYF. The CDR3 DNA follows: TGCGCCAGCAGCCAAAGGTCGGCAATACAAGAGACCCAGTACTTC.

The chain joins TRBV20-1 to TRBJ2-1, with D tentatively TRBD2 (5 bases). Germline lookup yields CDR1 DFQATT and CDR2 SNEGSKA (reference sequence). The CDR3 is 14 residues long. V lost 5 bases to trimming and J lost 0 bases, with 11 bases between them. The CDR3 region has the DNA TGCAGTGCTCTGGAGGACCCCTCCTACAATGAGCAGTTCTTC. Translating gives CSALEDPSYNEQFF.

This clonotype has a handful of counts. The chain employs TRBV5-1 and TRBJ2-7; 10 bases map to TRBD2. V trimming: 0 bases; J trimming: 7 bases; junction bases outside the gene matches: 4. The CDR3 sequence is 14 residues long. Germline V gene lookup returns CDR1 SGHRS and CDR2 YFSETQ. The CDR3 spells CASSLASGREEQYF. CDR3 coding DNA: TGCGCCAGCAGCTTGGCTAGCGGGAGAGAAGAGCAGTACTTC.

A few counts support this clonotype. V and J are TRBV5-4 and TRBJ2-3, with TRBD2 as a possible D gene (5 bases). Trimming took 0 bases from V and 3 from J, leaving 14 bases between them. CDR1 is SGHNT, CDR2 YYREEE, per germline (reference sequence). This CDR3 has 16 amino acids. CDR3 residues: CASSLGLSISTDTQYF. CDR3 bases: TGTGCCAGCAGCTTGGGACTATCCATTAGTACAGATACGCAGTATTTT. Full variable domain (rest looked up from reference TRBV5-4 and TRBJ2-3): ETGVTQSPTHLIKTRGQQVTLRCSSQSGHNTVSWYQQALGQGPQFIFQYYREEENGRGNFPPRFSGLQFPNYSSELNVNALELDDSALYLCASSLGLSISTDTQYFGPGTRLTVL.

The V call is TRBV6-1, the J call TRBJ2-1, with D possibly being TRBD2 (6 bases). The CDR3 consists of 13 residues. V lost 6 bases to trimming and J lost 7 bases, with 13 bases between them. Germline CDR1 reads MNHNS; CDR2 reads SASEGT. CDR3 region: CASRRGFLNEQFF. For the CDR3, the DNA is TGTGCCAGCAGGCGGGGTTTTTTAAATGAGCAGTTCTTC.

This chain uses TRBV11-2 with TRBJ2-5; 7 nucleotides align to TRBD2. The V gene's germline CDR1 is SGHAT and CDR2 FQNNGV. V lost 5 bases, J lost 4 bases, and 22 bases stayed unmatched. The CDR3 contains 19 residues. CDR3 in amino acids: CASSRYVGGVAGLRETQYF. Here the CDR3 DNA reads TGTGCCAGCAGCCGATACGTTGGCGGGGTAGCGGGTTTAAGAGAGACCCAGTACTTC.

The V and J genes are TRBV28 and TRBJ2-3; 9 bases line up with TRBD1. Looked up from germline, CDR1 is MDHEN and CDR2 is SYDVKM. Losses at the gene ends were 5 bases for V and 9 bases for J; bases not matched to a gene: 9. There are 14 residues in the CDR3. The chain's CDR3 is CASSDQQGAETQYF. In DNA form, the CDR3 reads TGTGCCAGCAGTGATCAACAGGGGGCTGAGACGCAGTATTTT.

This clonotype was detected a few times. The chain joins TRBV20-1 to TRBJ2-2, with D possibly matching TRBD2 (6 bases). V was clipped by 7 bases and J by 4 bases, with 19 bases between them. Germline V gene lookup returns CDR1 DFQATT and CDR2 SNEGSKA (reference sequence). CDR3 size: 15 residues. In DNA, the CDR3 is TGCAGTGGAAACCCGGGACTTCACGCCACCGGGGAGCTGTTTTTT. This sequence encodes CSGNPGLHATGELFF.

CDR3 coding DNA: TGCGCCAGCAGCTTGGGCGCCGTAGTCACCTACGAGCAGTACTTC. This translates into CASSLGAVVTYEQYF. V usage is TRBV5-1 and J usage is TRBJ2-7; no reliable D call. Germline V gene sequence: CDR1 SGHRS, CDR2 YFSETQ. Trimming left V 0 bases short and J 2 bases short, with 12 bases between. The CDR3 consists of 15 residues.

The V gene is TRBV15, the J gene TRBJ2-3; 8 positions agree with TRBD2. Trimming took 3 bases from V and 4 from J; bases not matched to a gene: 12. This CDR3 is 17 amino acids long. CDR1 is LNHNV and CDR2 is YYDKDF in the germline V gene (reference sequence). CDR3 residues: CATSRLWGGRSADTQYF. The CDR3 DNA is TGTGCCACCAGCAGGCTCTGGGGCGGGAGGTCCGCAGATACGCAGTATTTT.

The chain has TRBV24-1 and TRBJ2-2; tentatively, D is TRBD1 (6 bases). The CDR3 covers 15 residues. Trimming removed 4 bases from V and 5 bases from J, with 13 bases in between. Germline V gene data show CDR1 as KGHDR and CDR2 as SFDVKD. The CDR3 DNA sequence: TGTGCCACCAGTGAATCCGACAGGAAGACCGGGGAGCTGTTTTTT. Translating gives CATSESDRKTGELFF.

The chain couples TRBV24-1 to TRBJ2-1, with D perhaps TRBD1 (6 bases). Germline loops: CDR1 KGHDR, CDR2 SFDVKD. Between the trimmed V and J ends, which lost 4 bases and 9 bases, there was a span of 18 bases. The CDR3 has 15 residues. CDR3 sequence: CATSEAAFGGSEQFF. CDR3 bases: TGTGCCACCAGTGAAGCGGCGTTTGGGGGCAGTGAGCAGTTCTTC.

The chain uses TRBV27 and TRBJ2-7, with a tentative D call TRBD2 (5 bases). The V end was cut by 4 bases, the J end by 0 bases, with 13 bases between. This CDR3 spans 15 amino acids. Germline lookup yields CDR1 MNHEY and CDR2 SMNVEV (reference sequence). In DNA, the CDR3 is TGTGCCAGCAGTTCCATAGCGACCATCTCCTACGAGCAGTACTTC. This gives the protein CASSSIATISYEQYF.

The J gene is TRBJ2-7, the V gene TRBV28, with 7 bases that match TRBD2. This CDR3 region has 16 residues. The J segment lost 0 bases and the V segment lost 5 bases, leaving 10 bases of the junction unmatched. Germline V gene data show CDR1 as MDHEN and CDR2 as SYDVKM. In DNA form, the CDR3 reads TGTGCCAGCAGTCCGCTCGAGCGGGGTAGCTCCTACGAGCAGTACTTC. It yields the protein CASSPLERGSSYEQYF.

V is TRBV5-1 and J is TRBJ2-4; TRBD2 agrees at 11 bases. The CDR3 sequence is 14 residues long. V lost 8 bases, J lost 3 bases, and 4 bases stayed unmatched. Germline V gene data show CDR1 as SGHRS and CDR2 as YFSETQ. This chain's CDR3 is CARGLAGGKNIQYF. For the CDR3, the DNA is TGCGCCAGAGGCCTAGCGGGAGGCAAAAACATTCAGTACTTC.

A few counts support this clonotype. The chain carries TRBV9 and TRBJ2-1; maybe TRBD2 (5 bases). Trimming removed 6 bases at V and 2 bases at J, with 15 bases between. The CDR3 runs to 15 residues. CDR1 SGDLS and CDR2 YYNGEE come from the germline V gene. In DNA form, the CDR3 reads TGTGCCAGCATGATTCGAGGGAAGGCCTACAATGAGCAGTTCTTC. Encoded protein: CASMIRGKAYNEQFF.

The V call is TRBV9, the J call TRBJ2-1; D unresolved. Germline CDR1 is SGDLS and CDR2 is YYNGEE. V lost 3 bases to trimming and J lost 12 bases, with 7 bases between them. The CDR3 runs to 10 residues. In DNA, the CDR3 is TGTGCCAGCAGCGGACCGGTGCAGTTCTTC. Protein product: CASSGPVQFF. The variable domain in full, completed from reference TRBV9 and TRBJ2-1, reads DSGVTQTPKHLITATGQRVTLRCSPRSGDLSVYWYQQSLDQGLQFLIQYYNGEERAKGNILERFSAQQFPDLHSELNLSSLELGDSALYFCASSGPVQFFGPGTRLTVL.

The J gene is TRBJ1-1, the V gene TRBV5-1; possibly TRBD1 for D (6 bases). Trimming removed 4 bases at V and 8 bases at J, with 15 bases between. This CDR3 comprises 13 residues. Germline V gene lookup returns CDR1 SGHRS and CDR2 YFSETQ. CDR3 in amino acids: CASSEGGAAEAFF. DNA of the CDR3: TGCGCCAGCAGCGAGGGGGGGGCGGCAGAAGCTTTCTTT. Together with reference TRBV5-1 and TRBJ1-1, the CDR3 gives the full variable domain: KAGVTQTPRYLIKTRGQQVTLSCSPISGHRSVSWYQQTPGQGLQFLFEYFSETQRNKGNFPGRFSGRQFSNSRSEMNVSTLELGDSALYLCASSEGGAAEAFFGQGTRLTVV.

The chain joins TRBV27 to TRBJ2-2; 16 bases match TRBD2. CDR1 MNHEY and CDR2 SMNVEV come from the germline V gene (reference sequence). The J segment lost 3 bases and the V segment lost 6 bases, leaving 7 bases of the junction unmatched. This CDR3 has 18 amino acids. As DNA, the CDR3 is TGTGCCAGCAGAACCCTGGGACTAGCGGGAGGGGACACCGGGGAGCTGTTTTTT. Translation: CASRTLGLAGGDTGELFF.

This clonotype turned up a few times. The chain is built from TRBV30 and TRBJ2-1; 7 bases map to TRBD2. J gave up 1 base and V 3 bases, and 9 bases lay outside the gene matches. The CDR3 runs to 16 residues. CDR1 and CDR2 (germline): GTSNPN, SVGIG (reference sequence). In nucleotides, the CDR3 is TGTGCCTGGAGAGCCACTACTAGCGCTTCCTACAATGAGCAGTTCTTC. Translated: CAWRATTSASYNEQFF.

The V call is TRBV5-1, the J call TRBJ2-5; D is possibly TRBD1 (6 bases). This CDR3 is built from 13 residues. Germline V gives CDR1 SGHRS, CDR2 YFSETQ. Trimming shortened V by 4 bases and J by 5 bases, and 12 bases separated the two germline ends. DNA of the CDR3: TGCGCCAGCAGCGCACAGGGAACGGAGACCCAGTACTTC. This sequence encodes CASSAQGTETQYF.